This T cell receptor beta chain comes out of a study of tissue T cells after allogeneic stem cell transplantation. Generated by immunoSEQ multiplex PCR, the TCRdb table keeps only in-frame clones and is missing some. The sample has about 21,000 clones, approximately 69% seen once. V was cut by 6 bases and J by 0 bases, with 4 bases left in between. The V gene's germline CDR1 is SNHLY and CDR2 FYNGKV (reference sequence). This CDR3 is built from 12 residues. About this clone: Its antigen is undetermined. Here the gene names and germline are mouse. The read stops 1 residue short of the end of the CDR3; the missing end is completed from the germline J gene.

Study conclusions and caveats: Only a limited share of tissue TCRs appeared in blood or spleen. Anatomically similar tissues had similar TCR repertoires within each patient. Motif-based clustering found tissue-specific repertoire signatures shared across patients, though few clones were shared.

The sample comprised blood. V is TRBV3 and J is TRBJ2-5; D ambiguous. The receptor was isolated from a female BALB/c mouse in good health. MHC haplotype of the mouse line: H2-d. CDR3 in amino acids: CASSLNQDTQYF. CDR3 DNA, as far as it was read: TGTGCCAGCAGTCTTAACCAAGACACCCAGTAC.